A selection of T cell receptor beta chains follows, all from one sample in a study of cytomegalovirus exposure and HLA in healthy donors. Assay used: immunoSEQ multiplex PCR; TCRdb lists only in-frame clones, some missing. The sample carries about 140,000 clones, over 60% recorded once. Sequenced: PBMCs. These receptor sequences come from a woman in her 30s in good health and CMV-seronegative. Each CDR3 is given with its conserved first and last residue. A D gene is named only where the DNA matches it firmly. The size entry is marked missing in some rows and otherwise reads once, few, many or a size class.

cdr3_length j_call v_call d_call clone_size cdr3_aa cdr3_nt
15 TRBJ2-7 TRBV6-5 . . CASSYSADSSYEQYF TGTGCCAGCAGTTACTCTGCGGACAGTTCCTACGAGCAGTACTTC
12 TRBJ2-5 TRBV7-8 . . CASSRGGETQYF TGTGCCAGCAGCCGTGGGGGCGAGACCCAGTACTTC
15 TRBJ1-2 TRBV6-1 . few CASSETWGVGYGYTF TGTGCCAGCAGTGAGACTTGGGGGGTAGGCTATGGCTACACCTTC
16 TRBJ2-3 TRBV6-6 TRBD2 . CASSYLLAGGTDTQYF TGTGCCAGCAGTTACCTACTAGCGGGGGGCACAGATACGCAGTATTTT
15 TRBJ2-5 TRBV6-6 TRBD1 . CASSKDRVKQETQYF TGTGCCAGCAGCAAGGACAGGGTAAAGCAAGAGACCCAGTACTTC
16 TRBJ1-1 TRBV5-6 TRBD1 . CASSLTTGGENTEAFF TGTGCCAGCAGCTTGACGACAGGGGGCGAGAACACTGAAGCTTTCTTT
16 TRBJ1-3 TRBV4-3 . . CASSQANQGSGNTIYF TGCGCCAGCAGCCAAGCTAATCAGGGCTCTGGAAACACCATATATTTT
15 TRBJ2-5 TRBV2 . . CASTPGAGPQETQYF TGTGCCAGCACGCCAGGCGCGGGCCCACAAGAGACCCAGTACTTC
13 TRBJ1-2 TRBV6-5 . . CASSLGRGKGYTF TGTGCCAGCAGCTTGGGCCGCGGGAAGGGCTACACCTTC
11 TRBJ2-7 TRBV2 . . CASSASYEQYF TGTGCCAGCAGTGCCTCGTACGAGCAGTACTTC
14 TRBJ1-2 TRBV30 . . CAWRPQGPNYGYTF TGTGCCTGGAGGCCTCAGGGCCCAAACTATGGCTACACCTTC
11 TRBJ2-1 TRBV29-1 TRBD1 once CSIGQGNEQFF TGCAGCATAGGACAGGGCAATGAGCAGTTCTTC
20 TRBJ2-3 TRBV19 TRBD2 once CASKLRMGQRDRTSTDTQYF TGTGCCAGTAAACTTAGAATGGGGCAGCGGGACCGAACTAGCACAGATACGCAGTATTTT
16 TRBJ2-7 TRBV6-5 . . CASSYSRFARPYEQYF TGTGCCAGCAGTTACTCGAGGTTCGCACGGCCCTACGAGCAGTACTTC
16 TRBJ1-5 TRBV4-1 . . CARPAGDSYSNQPQHF TGCGCCAGGCCGGCAGGGGATAGTTATAGCAATCAGCCCCAGCATTTT
12 TRBJ2-1 TRBV12-5 . . CASAPPQRGQFF TGTGCTAGTGCCCCCCCCCAACGGGGGCAGTTCTTC
14 TRBJ1-2 TRBV5-1 . . CASSLVGANYGYTF TGCGCCAGCAGCTTGGTCGGGGCTAACTATGGCTACACCTTC
13 TRBJ2-7 TRBV6-5 TRBD1 . CASSYRTGDEQYF TGTGCCAGCAGTTACAGGACAGGGGACGAGCAGTACTTC
14 TRBJ2-6 TRBV27 . . CASSGLSGANVLTF TGTGCCAGCAGTGGGCTCTCTGGGGCCAACGTCCTGACTTTC
15 TRBJ1-2 TRBV9 . . CASSVEQSPNYGYTF TGTGCCAGCAGCGTAGAACAGTCGCCCAACTATGGCTACACCTTC
13 TRBJ2-7 TRBV5-1 TRBD2 . CASYGTSVNEQYF TGCGCCAGCTATGGGACTAGCGTTAACGAGCAGTACTTC
17 TRBJ1-3 TRBV18 TRBD1 . CASSLLQGARPGNTIYF TGTGCCAGCTCACTACTACAGGGGGCGCGACCTGGAAACACCATATATTTT
14 TRBJ1-1 TRBV5-1 . once CASSLESGGTEAFF TGCGCCAGCAGCTTGGAGTCGGGGGGCACTGAAGCTTTCTTT
16 TRBJ2-7 TRBV4-1 TRBD1 . CASSPVQTGGVYEQYF TGCGCCAGCTCGCCGGTCCAGACAGGGGGTGTCTACGAGCAGTACTTC
15 TRBJ1-4 TRBV9 TRBD1 . CASSVVGGQGEKLFF TGTGCCAGCAGCGTCGTAGGAGGACAGGGGGAAAAACTGTTTTTT
13 TRBJ1-2 TRBV27 . few CASSSDARGGYTF TGTGCCAGCAGTTCGGATGCGAGAGGGGGCTACACCTTC
14 TRBJ1-2 TRBV19 . . CASSIIQGYYGYTF TGTGCCAGTAGTATTATCCAGGGTTACTATGGCTACACCTTC
14 TRBJ1-1 TRBV27 . . CASRYRGQNTEAFF TGTGCCAGCAGATACCGGGGACAGAACACTGAAGCTTTCTTT
13 TRBJ1-2 TRBV5-5 . few CATLIRDLDGYTF TGTGCCACCCTCATCCGGGATCTTGATGGCTACACCTTC
14 TRBJ2-1 TRBV7-2 . . CASSLDSYSNEQFF TGTGCCAGCAGCTTAGATTCCTACTCCAATGAGCAGTTCTTC
15 TRBJ2-3 TRBV5-5 TRBD2 . CASSLTSASTDTQYF TGTGCCAGCAGCTTGACTAGCGCTAGCACAGATACGCAGTATTTT
17 TRBJ2-1 TRBV4-3 TRBD2 few CASSPRTSGASYNEQFF TGCGCCAGCAGCCCCAGGACTAGCGGGGCATCCTACAATGAGCAGTTCTTC
15 TRBJ2-2 TRBV6-4 TRBD1 . CASSDTDRATGELFF TGTGCCAGCAGTGACACAGACAGGGCAACCGGGGAGCTGTTTTTT
13 TRBJ1-1 TRBV7-3 TRBD1 once CASTLDREAEAFF TGTGCCAGCACTTTAGACAGGGAGGCTGAAGCTTTCTTT
16 TRBJ1-1 TRBV9 TRBD1 . CASSVARDRANTEAFF TGTGCCAGCAGCGTAGCCCGGGACAGGGCGAACACTGAAGCTTTCTTT
16 TRBJ1-4 TRBV4-3 TRBD1 . CASSQEDRGRGEKLFF TGCGCCAGCAGCCAAGAGGACAGGGGTCGAGGAGAAAAACTGTTTTTT
13 TRBJ1-2 TRBV29-1 . few CSVEVQGKGGYTF TGCAGCGTTGAAGTCCAGGGGAAGGGTGGCTACACCTTC
14 TRBJ1-4 TRBV5-6 . . CASSLTEVNEKLFF TGTGCCAGCAGCTTGACAGAAGTTAATGAAAAACTGTTTTTT
15 TRBJ1-4 TRBV7-9 . once CASSLGDLEAEKLFF TGTGCCAGCAGCTTAGGGGATCTGGAGGCTGAAAAACTGTTTTTT
18 TRBJ2-2 TRBV7-3 TRBD1 . CASSSRLDRGPNTGELFF TGTGCCAGCAGCTCGCGATTGGACAGGGGGCCTAACACCGGGGAGCTGTTTTTT